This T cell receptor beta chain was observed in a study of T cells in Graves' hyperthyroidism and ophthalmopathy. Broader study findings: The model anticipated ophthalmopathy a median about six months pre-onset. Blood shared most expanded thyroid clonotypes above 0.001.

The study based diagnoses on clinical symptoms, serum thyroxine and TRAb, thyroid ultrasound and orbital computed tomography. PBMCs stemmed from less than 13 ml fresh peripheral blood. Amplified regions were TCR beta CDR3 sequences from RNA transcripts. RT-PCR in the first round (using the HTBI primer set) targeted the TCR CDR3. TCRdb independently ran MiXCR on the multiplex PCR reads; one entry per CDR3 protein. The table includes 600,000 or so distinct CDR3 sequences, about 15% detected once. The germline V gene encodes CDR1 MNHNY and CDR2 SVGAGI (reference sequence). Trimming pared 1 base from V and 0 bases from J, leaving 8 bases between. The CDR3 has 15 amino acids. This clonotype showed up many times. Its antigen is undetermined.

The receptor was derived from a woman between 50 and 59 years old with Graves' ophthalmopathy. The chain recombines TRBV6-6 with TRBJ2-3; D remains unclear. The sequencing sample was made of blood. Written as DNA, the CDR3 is TGTGCCAGCAGTTACTTGTCACCAAGCACAGATACGCAGTATTTT. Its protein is CASSYLSPSTDTQYF.